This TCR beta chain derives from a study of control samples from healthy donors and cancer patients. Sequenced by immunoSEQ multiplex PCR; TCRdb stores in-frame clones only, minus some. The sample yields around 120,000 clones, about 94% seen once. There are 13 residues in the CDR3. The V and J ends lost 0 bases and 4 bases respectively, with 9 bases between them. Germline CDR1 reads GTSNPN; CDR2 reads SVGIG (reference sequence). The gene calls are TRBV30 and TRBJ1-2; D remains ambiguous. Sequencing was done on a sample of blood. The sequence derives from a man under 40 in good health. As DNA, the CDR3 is TGTGCCTGGAGTGTAGGGCAGATCTATGGCTACACCTTC. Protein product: CAWSVGQIYGYTF.